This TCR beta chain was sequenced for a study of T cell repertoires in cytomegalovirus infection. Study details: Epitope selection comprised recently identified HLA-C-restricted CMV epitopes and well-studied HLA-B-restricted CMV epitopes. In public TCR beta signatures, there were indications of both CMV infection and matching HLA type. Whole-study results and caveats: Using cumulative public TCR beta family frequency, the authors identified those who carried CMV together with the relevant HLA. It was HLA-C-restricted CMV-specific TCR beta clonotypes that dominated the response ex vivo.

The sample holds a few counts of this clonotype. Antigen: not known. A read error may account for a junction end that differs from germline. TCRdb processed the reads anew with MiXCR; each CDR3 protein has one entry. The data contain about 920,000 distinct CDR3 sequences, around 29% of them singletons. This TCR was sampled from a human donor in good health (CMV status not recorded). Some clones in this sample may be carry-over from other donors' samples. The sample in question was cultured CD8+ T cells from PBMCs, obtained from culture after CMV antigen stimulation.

The chain's CDR3 is CASSIGALYEQYF. The DNA of the CDR3 is TGTGCTAGCAGCATCGGGGCTCTCTACGAGCAGTACTTC. V is TRBV7-7 and J is TRBJ2-7; D is possibly TRBD1 or TRBD2 (5 bases each). This CDR3 is 13 amino acids long. Per germline, CDR1 SSHAT and CDR2 FNYEAQ (reference sequence).